Following are 11 T cell receptor beta chains from one sample sequenced in a study of blood T cells in healthy people across ages. The second PCR ran about 6 to 11 cycles with a sample-barcoded 5' primer and J-beta primers. TCRdb fed the 5' RACE reads into MiXCR, producing one record per CDR3 protein. The repertoire holds over 1,300,000 distinct CDR3 sequences, with 45% to 70% as singletons. The sample consisted of blood. The receptors were gathered from a man between 18 and 29 years old in good health.

This clonotype appeared a few times. The chain combines TRBV6-5 with TRBJ1-2; tentative D call: TRBD1 (6 bases). CDR1 and CDR2 from the germline V gene are MNHEY and SVGAGI. Between the trimmed V and J ends, which lost 5 bases and 6 bases, there was a span of 16 bases. The CDR3 runs 14 residues. For the CDR3, the DNA is TGTGCCAGCAGTCTCCTCGGACAGCCTCATGGCTACACCTTC. Encoded protein: CASSLLGQPHGYTF.

The chain recombines TRBV21-1 with TRBJ1-5. TRBV21-1 is noted as a pseudogene. This CDR3 is 16 amino acids long. Here the CDR3 DNA reads TGTGCCAGCAGCACCATTGATCCCATAGGCAATCAGCCCCAGCATTTT. This codes for CASSTIDPIGNQPQHF.

The rearrangement joins TRBV12-3 or TRBV12-4 to TRBJ1-2; TRBD1 aligns across 7 bases. V shed 6 bases and J 5 bases; nucleotides not matched to a gene: 6. The CDR3 is 13 amino acids. DNA of the CDR3: TGTGCCAGCAGGTCTACAGGGGATTATGGCTACACCTTC. The encoded protein is CASRSTGDYGYTF.

In this sample, this clonotype turned up a few times. CDR3 in amino acids: CSARIQGGSYEQYF. The DNA of the CDR3 is TGCAGTGCTAGAATACAGGGGGGCTCCTACGAGCAGTACTTC. The gene calls are TRBV20-1 and TRBJ2-7; the match to TRBD1 covers 8 bases. The CDR3 is 14 amino acids. Germline-derived CDR1 and CDR2 are DFQATT and SNEGSKA (reference sequence). V gave up 2 bases and J gave up 0 bases; unmatched junction bases: 3.

The chain combines TRBV7-9 with TRBJ2-3, with 8 nucleotides matching TRBD2. Germline values: CDR1 SEHNR, CDR2 FQNEAQ (reference sequence). The CDR3 consists of 16 residues. Trimming cost V 9 bases and J 4 bases; bases outside gene matches: 15. Here the CDR3 reads CASPPDRSGKADTQYF. As DNA, the CDR3 is TGTGCCAGTCCACCGGACCGTAGCGGGAAGGCAGATACGCAGTATTTT.

This chain links TRBV27 with TRBJ1-4, with D possibly matching TRBD1 (6 bases). There are 12 residues in the CDR3. Germline V lookup: CDR1 MNHEY, CDR2 SMNVEV (reference sequence). Here the CDR3 reads CAFDRTNEKLFF. The CDR3 region has the DNA TGTGCATTCGACAGGACTAATGAAAAACTGTTTTTT.

CDR3 in DNA: TGTGCCAGCAGTGAATTGGGTCTAGCGGGGGACTCAGATACGCAGTATTTT. This translates into CASSELGLAGDSDTQYF. The chain carries TRBV2 and TRBJ2-3; 10 positions agree with TRBD2. The CDR3 consists of 17 residues. The V and J ends lost 2 bases and 4 bases, in that order; junction bases with no gene match: 9. The germline V gene has CDR1 SNHLY and CDR2 FYNNEI.

This clonotype showed up just a few times. V is TRBV6-2 or TRBV6-3 and J is TRBJ1-2; D possibly corresponds to TRBD1 (6 bases). CDR3 length equals 14 residues. V gave up 2 bases and J gave up 5 bases, with 12 bases separating them. Germline CDR1 is MNHEY and CDR2 is SVGEGT. The chain's CDR3 is CASSYARTAYGYTF. Here the CDR3 DNA reads TGTGCCAGCAGTTACGCCCGGACAGCGTATGGCTACACCTTC.

The chain is built from TRBV20-1 and TRBJ2-5; 12 positions agree with TRBD2. V was clipped by 6 bases and J by 1 base; unmatched bases: 12. The CDR3 length is 17 residues. CDR1 and CDR2 from the germline V gene are DFQATT and SNEGSKA (reference sequence). The CDR3 region is CSALAGGPIFPQETQYF. The DNA for the CDR3 is TGCAGTGCCCTAGCGGGAGGGCCGATTTTCCCCCAAGAGACCCAGTACTTC.

The chain employs TRBV6-1 and TRBJ1-1; a weak D match, TRBD1 (6 bases). The germline V and J ends were trimmed by 4 bases and 4 bases, with 13 bases remaining between them. The CDR3 has 14 residues. CDR1 MNHNS and CDR2 SASEGT come from the germline V gene. The chain's CDR3 is CASSGARGGTEAFF. In nucleotides, the CDR3 is TGTGCCAGCAGTGGGGCCCGAGGGGGCACTGAAGCTTTCTTT.

As regards this clonotype: Compared with germline, one end of the junction differs, possibly owing to a read error. The chain joins TRBV10-3 to TRBJ2-6, with D hard to call. Germline V gene lookup returns CDR1 ENHRY and CDR2 SYGVKD. The CDR3 covers 17 residues. The CDR3 DNA reads as TGTACCATCAGTGAGTCCACAGCGAGCTCTGGGGCCAACGTCCTGACTTTC. It encodes CTISESTASSGANVLTF.